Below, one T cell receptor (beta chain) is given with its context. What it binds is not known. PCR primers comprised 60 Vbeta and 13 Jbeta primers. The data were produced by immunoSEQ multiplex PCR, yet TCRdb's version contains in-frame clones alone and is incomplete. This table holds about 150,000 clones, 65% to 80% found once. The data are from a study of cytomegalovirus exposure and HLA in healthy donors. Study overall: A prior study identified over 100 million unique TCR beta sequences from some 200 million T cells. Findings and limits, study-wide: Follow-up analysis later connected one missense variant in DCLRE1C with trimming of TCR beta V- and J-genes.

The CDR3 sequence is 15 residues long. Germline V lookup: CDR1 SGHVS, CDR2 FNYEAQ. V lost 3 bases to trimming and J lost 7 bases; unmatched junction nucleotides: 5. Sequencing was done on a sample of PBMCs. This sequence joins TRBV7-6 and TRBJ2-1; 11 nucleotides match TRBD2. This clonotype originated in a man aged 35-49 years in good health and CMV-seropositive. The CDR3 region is CASSFLAGGSNEQFF. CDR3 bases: TGTGCCAGCAGCTTCTTAGCGGGAGGGAGTAATGAGCAGTTCTTC. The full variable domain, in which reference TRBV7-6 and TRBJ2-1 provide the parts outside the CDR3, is GAGVSQSPRYKVTKRGQDVALRCDPISGHVSLYWYRQALGQGPEFLTYFNYEAQQDKSGLPNDRFSAERPEGSISTLTIQRTEQRDSAMYRCASSFLAGGSNEQFFGPGTRLTVL.